The clone carrying this TCR beta chain was counted a few times. What it binds is unknown. One entry per CDR3 protein, called by TCRdb with MiXCR from the 5' RACE reads. The data contain just over 300,000 distinct CDR3 sequences, roughly a fifth of them singletons. This sample was taken from a study of T-cell memory formation after mild COVID-19. Study-wide background: Largely donor-specific sequence clusters came from two donors.

The V gene lost 3 bases and the J gene lost 0 bases, with 8 bases spanning the gap. CDR1 is SEHNR, CDR2 FQNEAQ, per germline (reference sequence). The CDR3 spans 15 residues. General study findings and limits: Some clones that responded turned up in pre-infection memory, which suggests that cross-reactive memory joined in.

J is TRBJ2-2 and V is TRBV7-9; D possibly corresponds to TRBD1 (6 bases). The specimen was PBMCs or a T cell subset sorted from them (not recorded which). This TCR came from a man younger than 30 who had mild COVID-19 (a few samples of this study predate the infection). Cell type and time point are not known. CDR3 sequence (DNA): TGTGCCAGCAGCTTGACAGGCGCGAACACCGGGGAGCTGTTTTTT. Translation gives CASSLTGANTGELFF.